One and the same sample provided the 20 T cell receptor beta chains below, sequenced in a study of blood T cell repertoires in COVID-19. Assay used: immunoSEQ multiplex PCR; TCRdb lists only in-frame clones, some missing. This table holds about 300,000 clones, about 85% found once. Sequenced input: peripheral blood. These TCRs come from a human donor in a cohort sampled during active COVID-19.

The chain uses TRBV2 and TRBJ1-4; maybe TRBD1 (6 bases). Trimming removed 9 bases at V and 7 bases at J, with 18 bases between. The CDR3 covers 14 residues. Germline CDR1 is SNHLY and CDR2 is FYNNEI. The CDR3 reads CASRRDRTTEKLFF. The CDR3 nucleotides are TGTGCCAGTCGACGCGACAGGACGACTGAAAAACTGTTTTTT.

This clone was counted between two and nine times. The chain is built from TRBV7-9 and TRBJ2-1; possible D gene TRBD2, 6 bases. This CDR3 region has 13 residues. Germline V CDR1 and CDR2: SEHNR, FQNEAQ (reference sequence). Trimming removed 4 bases at V and 6 bases at J, with 10 bases between. The CDR3 DNA reads as TGTGCCAGCAGCTCAGCGGGCCCCAATGAGCAGTTCTTC. Translating gives CASSSAGPNEQFF.

The rearrangement joins TRBV10-3 to TRBJ2-7; the D gene is possibly TRBD2 (5 bases). Germline assignment: CDR1 ENHRY and CDR2 SYGVKD. V gave up 8 bases and J gave up 0 bases, with 8 bases separating them. The CDR3 spans 12 residues. In nucleotides, the CDR3 is TGTGCCATCCGTAGCGACTCCTACGAGCAGTACTTC. Protein product: CAIRSDSYEQYF.

Here the CDR3 DNA reads TGCGCCAGCAGCAGAGGGGGGGAGTTTAATTCACCCCTCCACTTT. It codes for CASSRGGEFNSPLHF. This sequence joins TRBV4-1 and TRBJ1-6; perhaps TRBD1 as D (6 bases). Germline assignment: CDR1 MGHRA and CDR2 YSYEKL. Deletions cut 5 bases from V and 6 bases from J, with 14 bases between. The CDR3 covers 15 residues.

This clone was detected only once. The chain uses TRBV4-1 and TRBJ2-2, with 8 bases lining up with TRBD2. In germline, CDR1 is MGHRA, CDR2 YSYEKL. CDR3 length equals 15 residues. V shed 4 bases and J 6 bases; nucleotides not matched to a gene: 7. CDR3 sequence reads: CASSLSGRAAGELFF. CDR3 nucleotides: TGCGCCAGCAGCCTTTCCGGGAGGGCCGCCGGGGAGCTGTTTTTT.

The chain recombines TRBV5-1 with TRBJ1-5; no clear D gene. Germline values: CDR1 SGHRS, CDR2 YFSETQ. The CDR3 consists of 15 residues. With 0 bases removed from V and 4 bases from J, the gap between germline ends came to 11 bases. The CDR3 here is CASSLDGRENQPQHF. The CDR3 DNA sequence: TGCGCCAGCAGCTTGGACGGGAGGGAGAATCAGCCCCAGCATTTT.

The V and J genes are TRBV3-1 (or the pseudogene TRBV3-2) and TRBJ1-1; D may be TRBD1 (6 bases). The CDR3 extends over 12 amino acids. Trimming removed 0 bases at V and 11 bases at J, with 10 bases between. The germline CDR1 and CDR2 sequences are LGHDT and YNNKEL (reference sequence). As DNA, the CDR3 is TGTGCCAGCAGCCAAGATCGGGGGGCCGCTTTCTTT. It codes for CASSQDRGAAFF.

In its sample, this clone was seen once. The CDR3 DNA reads TGCGCCAGCAGCCCTACCACGGACAGCCAAGAGACCCAGTACTTC. Its protein is CASSPTTDSQETQYF. V is TRBV5-1 and J is TRBJ2-5; D is perhaps TRBD1 (6 bases). Looked up from germline, CDR1 is SGHRS and CDR2 is YFSETQ. V lost 4 bases to trimming and J lost 1 base, with 14 bases between them. The CDR3 consists of 15 residues.

In this sample, this clone turned up a few times. This chain joins TRBV3-1 (or the pseudogene TRBV3-2) and TRBJ2-7, with 10 bases fitting TRBD1. J gave up 6 bases and V 0 bases, and 11 bases lay outside the gene matches. CDR3 length equals 17 residues. Germline-derived CDR1 and CDR2 are LGHDT and YNNKEL (reference sequence). This chain's CDR3 is CASSQDWSTGGASEQYF. Here the CDR3 DNA reads TGTGCCAGCAGCCAAGATTGGTCGACAGGGGGCGCGTCCGAGCAGTACTTC.

This chain connects TRBV10-3 to TRBJ2-7, with a possible D match to TRBD1 (6 bases). V was pared by 6 bases and J by 1 base, with 10 bases between. CDR1 is ENHRY, CDR2 SYGVKD, per germline. The CDR3 has 13 amino acids. DNA for the CDR3: TGTGCCATCAGCCCCGGGACATCCTACGAGCAGTACTTC. Encoded protein: CAISPGTSYEQYF.

The chain links TRBV28 to TRBJ2-7; a possible D gene is TRBD2 (5 bases). V gave up 1 base and J gave up 5 bases, with 18 bases separating them. The CDR3 has 16 amino acids. Germline loops: CDR1 MDHEN, CDR2 SYDVKM. This CDR3 is CASSLYLGSLGHEQYF. The CDR3 DNA reads as TGTGCCAGCAGTTTATATCTGGGGAGTCTAGGTCACGAGCAGTACTTC.

The chain has TRBV6-4 and TRBJ2-7, with TRBD2 matching 7 bases. The V and J ends lost 3 bases and 3 bases, in that order; junction bases with no gene match: 8. The CDR3 runs to 15 residues. The germline gives CDR1 MRHNA, CDR2 SNTAGT. CDR3 in amino acids: CASSECGGSLYEQYF. For the CDR3, the DNA is TGTGCCAGCAGTGAATGTGGCGGGAGTCTCTACGAGCAGTACTTC.

CDR3: CASRGQARDTQYF. Written as DNA, the CDR3 is TGTGCCAGCAGGGGACAGGCGAGAGATACGCAGTATTTT. The V and J genes are TRBV5-4 and TRBJ2-3; 8 nucleotides match TRBD1. Germline V gene lookup returns CDR1 SGHNT and CDR2 YYREEE (reference sequence). Germline trimming cut 5 bases from V and 5 bases from J; bases unmatched to any gene: 4. The CDR3 has 13 amino acids.

The genes are TRBV20-1 and TRBJ2-1; a weak D match, TRBD2 (5 bases). Germline V lookup: CDR1 DFQATT, CDR2 SNEGSKA (reference sequence). The CDR3 contains 10 residues. Deletions cut 7 bases from V and 9 bases from J, with 10 bases between. In DNA form, the CDR3 reads TGCAGTGTACTAGAAGGTGAGCAGTTCTTC. Its translation: CSVLEGEQFF.

The chain joins TRBV9 to TRBJ2-1, with TRBD2 matching 8 bases. The CDR3 contains 15 residues. Germline V gene data show CDR1 as SGDLS and CDR2 as YYNGEE. Unmatched junction bases numbered 7, after V lost 0 bases and J lost 8 bases. CDR3 DNA: TGTGCCAGCAGCGTAGGGGGGACTAGTAGCTATGAGCAGTTCTTC. Amino acids: CASSVGGTSSYEQFF. The variable domain in full, completed from reference TRBV9 and TRBJ2-1, reads DSGVTQTPKHLITATGQRVTLRCSPRSGDLSVYWYQQSLDQGLQFLIQYYNGEERAKGNILERFSAQQFPDLHSELNLSSLELGDSALYFCASSVGGTSSYEQFFGPGTRLTVL.

The chain is built from TRBV6-5 and TRBJ2-2; 10 nucleotides match TRBD1. After removal of 7 bases from V and 3 bases from J, the junction contained 5 bases not matched to a gene. The CDR3 contains 15 residues. CDR1 and CDR2 (germline): MNHEY, SVGAGI. DNA of the CDR3: TGTGCCAGCAAACTGGGGACAGGGGACACCGGGGAGCTGTTTTTT. It is translated as CASKLGTGDTGELFF.

In this sample, this clone turned up once. The rearrangement links TRBV11-2 to TRBJ2-1, with a possible D match to TRBD2 (5 bases). Germline loops: CDR1 SGHAT, CDR2 FQNNGV. CDR3 length equals 14 residues. The V and J ends lost 3 bases and 8 bases respectively, with 14 bases between them. The CDR3 region is CASSFTVVGDEQFF. The DNA for the CDR3 is TGTGCCAGCAGCTTCACAGTGGTCGGGGATGAGCAGTTCTTC. Variable domain in full (rest from reference TRBV11-2 and TRBJ2-1): EAGVAQSPRYKIIEKRQSVAFWCNPISGHATLYWYQQILGQGPKLLIQFQNNGVVDDSQLPKDRFSAERLKGVDSTLKIQPAKLEDSAVYLCASSFTVVGDEQFFGPGTRLTVL.

This chain connects TRBV7-9 to TRBJ2-3; TRBD1 is a possible D gene (7 bases). The V end was cut by 2 bases, the J end by 6 bases, with 21 bases between. CDR3 size: 17 residues. From germline, CDR1 is SEHNR and CDR2 FQNEAQ (reference sequence). The CDR3 loop reads CASSLFRGGTVGDTQYF. The CDR3 DNA reads as TGTGCCAGCAGCTTATTCCGCGGAGGGACAGTTGGGGATACGCAGTATTTT.

J is TRBJ1-1 and V is TRBV29-1; D is possibly TRBD1 (6 bases). From germline, CDR1 is SQVTM and CDR2 ANQGSEA. The CDR3 consists of 12 residues. Trimming took 3 bases from V and 8 from J, leaving 13 bases between them. The CDR3 sequence is CSVETGGGEAFF. The CDR3 nucleotides read TGCAGCGTTGAGACAGGCGGAGGCGAAGCTTTCTTT.

This clone was picked up a small number of times. The chain couples TRBV13 to TRBJ2-7, with D maybe TRBD2 (5 bases). From germline, CDR1 is PRHDT and CDR2 FYEKMQ (reference sequence). This CDR3 spans 11 amino acids. Between the trimmed V and J ends, which lost 1 base and 7 bases, there was a span of 5 bases. The CDR3 spells CASSLAGEQYF. The CDR3 DNA reads as TGTGCCAGCAGCTTAGCGGGGGAGCAGTACTTC.